These 13 T cell receptor beta chains came from one sample sequenced in a study of T cells in Graves' hyperthyroidism and ophthalmopathy. Amplification of TCR beta CDR3 regions was performed using RNA transcripts as template. First-round RT-PCR targeting the TCR CDR3 was performed with the HTBI primer set. TCRdb re-analysed the multiplex PCR reads in MiXCR, keeping a single row per CDR3 protein. In the table there are 600,000 or so distinct CDR3 sequences, around 16% of which are singletons. Material: blood. The receptors derive from a woman younger than 45 with Graves' hyperthyroidism.

There are many counts of this clonotype. J is TRBJ2-5 and V is TRBV27, with unresolved D. V was pared by 5 bases and J by 3 bases, with 10 bases between. Germline lookup yields CDR1 MNHEY and CDR2 SMNVEV (reference sequence). The CDR3 length is 13 residues. The CDR3 DNA reads TGTGCCAGCAGTATTAGAAACGAAGAGACCCAGTACTTC. Protein: CASSIRNEETQYF.

This clonotype was observed once. The rearrangement links TRBV2 to TRBJ1-2, with a possible D match to TRBD1 (5 bases). V dropped 2 bases and J dropped 4 bases, with 11 bases sitting between them. The length of the CDR3 is 14 residues. Germline CDR1 and CDR2: SNHLY and FYNNEI. The CDR3 sequence: CASSEYRGFYGYTF. The CDR3 region has the DNA TGTGCCAGCAGTGAATATAGGGGTTTCTATGGCTACACCTTC.

This clonotype was detected many times. The chain recombines TRBV2 with TRBJ2-2, with 13 bases identical to TRBD2. This CDR3 region has 15 residues. Germline lookup yields CDR1 SNHLY and CDR2 FYNNEI. Losses at the gene ends were 5 bases for V and 7 bases for J; bases not matched to a gene: 4. The CDR3 is CASSTGLAGVGELFF. The DNA for the CDR3 is TGTGCCAGCAGTACCGGACTAGCGGGAGTCGGGGAGCTGTTTTTT.

This clonotype was recorded at least ten times. The J gene is TRBJ2-7, the V gene TRBV12-3 or TRBV12-4, with D unclear. V was shortened by 7 bases and J by 2 bases, with 18 bases between the two germline ends. The CDR3 has 15 amino acids. The CDR3 loop reads CASTPPQEYPYEQYF. In nucleotides, the CDR3 is TGTGCCAGCACCCCCCCTCAAGAGTATCCCTACGAGCAGTACTTC.

This chain links TRBV19 with TRBJ2-7; the D gene is possibly TRBD1 (6 bases). V lost 6 bases to trimming and J lost 0 bases, with 12 bases between them. The V gene's germline CDR1 is LNHDA and CDR2 SQIVND (reference sequence). This CDR3 is 14 amino acids long. CDR3 sequence (DNA): TGTGCCAGTAGATCGGGACACCTCTCCTACGAGCAGTACTTC. This translates into CASRSGHLSYEQYF.

This clonotype was seen only a few times. The chain joins TRBV29-1 to TRBJ1-2; D is perhaps TRBD1 (6 bases). The CDR3 has 15 residues. Germline values: CDR1 SQVTM, CDR2 ANQGSEA. V lost 7 bases, J lost 4 bases, and 22 bases lay in between. The CDR3 region is CSAYLGRGGIYGYTF. CDR3 nucleotides: TGCAGCGCTTACCTGGGCAGGGGAGGGATCTATGGCTACACCTTC.

This clonotype was detected ten times or more. The V and J genes are TRBV7-8 and TRBJ2-7; 8 bases fit TRBD2. The CDR3 extends over 14 amino acids. With V trimmed by 5 bases and J by 3 bases, 6 bases remained unmatched. Looked up from germline, CDR1 is SGHVS and CDR2 is FQNEAQ. The CDR3 reads CASSPQREYYEQYF. CDR3 sequence (DNA): TGTGCCAGCAGCCCGCAGCGGGAGTACTACGAGCAGTACTTC.

This clonotype appeared many times. This rearrangement joins TRBV29-1 to TRBJ2-5; D remains unclear. The CDR3 is 13 amino acids. V was cut by 5 bases and J by 3 bases, with 13 bases left in between. Germline V gene sequence: CDR1 SQVTM, CDR2 ANQGSEA. The CDR3 reads CSVLTDWEETQYF. The CDR3 coding sequence is TGCAGCGTTCTAACAGACTGGGAAGAGACCCAGTACTTC.

This clonotype was observed at least ten times. The gene calls are TRBV29-1 and TRBJ2-7; TRBD1 matches at 11 bases. This CDR3 spans 14 amino acids. Looked up from germline, CDR1 is SQVTM and CDR2 is ANQGSEA. V dropped 3 bases and J dropped 3; count of bases not matched to a gene: 4. The CDR3 nucleotides read TGCAGCGTTGAGGCAGGGACAGGGGGCTACGAGCAGTACTTC. Residues: CSVEAGTGGYEQYF.

This clonotype was recorded many times. V and J are TRBV11-2 and TRBJ2-1; D unresolved. Trimming shortened V by 1 base and J by 2 bases, and 15 bases separated the two germline ends. Germline CDR1 SGHAT, CDR2 FQNNGV. The CDR3 is made up of 17 amino acids. The CDR3 spells CASSLAGIRSPYNEQFF. The CDR3 DNA sequence: TGTGCCAGCAGCTTAGCGGGTATAAGGAGTCCCTACAATGAGCAGTTCTTC.

This clonotype was seen only a few times. This rearrangement joins TRBV20-1 to TRBJ2-7, with TRBD1 as a possible D gene (5 bases). Germline V gene sequence: CDR1 DFQATT, CDR2 SNEGSKA (reference sequence). This CDR3 has 14 amino acids. Trimming removed 1 base from V and 0 bases from J, with 10 bases in between. The CDR3 region is CSARGQSSSYEQYF. Written as DNA, the CDR3 is TGCAGTGCTAGAGGACAGAGTTCCTCCTACGAGCAGTACTTC.

This clonotype was counted at least ten times. The J gene is TRBJ2-2, the V gene TRBV30; D assignment may be TRBD1 or TRBD2 (5 bases each). V was cut by 7 bases and J by 3 bases, with 12 bases left in between. Germline V gene lookup returns CDR1 GTSNPN and CDR2 SVGIG (reference sequence). This CDR3 contains 13 residues. CDR3 in DNA: TGTGCCTTTCCCCGAGGGGACACCGGGGAGCTGTTTTTT. This sequence encodes CAFPRGDTGELFF. Full variable domain (remainder filled in from reference TRBV30 and TRBJ2-2): SQTIHQWPATLVQPVGSPLSLECTVEGTSNPNLYWYRQAAGRGLQLLFYSVGIGQISSEVPQNLSASRPQDRQFILSSKKLLLSDSGFYLCAFPRGDTGELFFGEGSRLTVL.

This clonotype was detected ten times or more. V is TRBV20-1 and J is TRBJ2-7; no definite D call. The CDR3 consists of 11 residues. Germline CDR1 DFQATT, CDR2 SNEGSKA (reference sequence). V was clipped by 5 bases and J by 3 bases, with 8 bases between them. As DNA, the CDR3 is TGCAGTGCTGTCTCACACTACGAGCAGTACTTC. Its translation: CSAVSHYEQYF.